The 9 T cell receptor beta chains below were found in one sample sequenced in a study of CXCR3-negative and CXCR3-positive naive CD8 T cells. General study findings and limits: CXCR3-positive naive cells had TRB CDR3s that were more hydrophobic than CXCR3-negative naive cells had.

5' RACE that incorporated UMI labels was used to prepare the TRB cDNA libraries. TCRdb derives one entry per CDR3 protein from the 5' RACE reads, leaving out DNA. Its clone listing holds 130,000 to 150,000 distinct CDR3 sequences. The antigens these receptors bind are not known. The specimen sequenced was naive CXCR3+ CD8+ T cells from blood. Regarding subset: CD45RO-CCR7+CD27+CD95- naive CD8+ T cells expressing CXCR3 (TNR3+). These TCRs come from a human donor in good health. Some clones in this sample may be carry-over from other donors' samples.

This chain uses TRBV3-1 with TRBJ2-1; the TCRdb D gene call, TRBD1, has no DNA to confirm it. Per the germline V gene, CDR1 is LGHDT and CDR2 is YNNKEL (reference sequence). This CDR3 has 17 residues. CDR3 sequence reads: CASSQVQTGGRSYEQFF.

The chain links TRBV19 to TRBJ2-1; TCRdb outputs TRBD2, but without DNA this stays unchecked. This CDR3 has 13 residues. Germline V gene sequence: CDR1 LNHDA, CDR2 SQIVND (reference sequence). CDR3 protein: CASSILEGYEQFF.

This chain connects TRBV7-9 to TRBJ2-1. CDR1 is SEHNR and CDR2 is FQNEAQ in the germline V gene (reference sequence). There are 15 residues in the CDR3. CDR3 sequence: CASSLQGRPYNEQFF.

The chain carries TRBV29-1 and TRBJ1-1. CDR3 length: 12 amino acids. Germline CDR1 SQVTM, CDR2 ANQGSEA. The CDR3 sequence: CSVEDDGTEAFF.

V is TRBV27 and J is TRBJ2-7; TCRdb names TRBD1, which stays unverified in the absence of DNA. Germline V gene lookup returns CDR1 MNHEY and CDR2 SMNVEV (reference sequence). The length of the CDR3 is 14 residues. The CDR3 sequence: CASSPLGGAYEQYF.

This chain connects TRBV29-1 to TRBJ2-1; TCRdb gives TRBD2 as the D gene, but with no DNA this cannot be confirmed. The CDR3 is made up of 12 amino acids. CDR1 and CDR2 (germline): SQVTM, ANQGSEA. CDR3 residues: CSVEHDGPEQFF.

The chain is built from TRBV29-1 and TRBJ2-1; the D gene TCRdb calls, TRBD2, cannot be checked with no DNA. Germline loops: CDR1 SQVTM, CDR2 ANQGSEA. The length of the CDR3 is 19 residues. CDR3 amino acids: CSVEDRLGGRARFYNEQFF.

CDR3: CASSHLTANEQYF. The V and J genes are TRBV14 and TRBJ2-7; as DNA is missing, the TRBD1 call by TCRdb cannot be tested. The CDR3 has 13 residues. The germline V gene has CDR1 SGHDN and CDR2 FVKESK.

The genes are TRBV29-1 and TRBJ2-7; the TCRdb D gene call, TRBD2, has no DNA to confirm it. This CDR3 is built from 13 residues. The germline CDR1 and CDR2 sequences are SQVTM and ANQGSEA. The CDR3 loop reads CSVRLAGTYEQYF.